Each of the 12 T cell receptor beta chains below was sequenced from the same sample in a study of Graves' ophthalmopathy and Graves' hyperthyroidism. RNA transcripts were the source from which TCR beta CDR3 regions were amplified. The first round was an RT-PCR with HTBI primers, and the second round was a multiplex PCR. A single record per CDR3 protein comes from TCRdb applying MiXCR to the multiplex PCR reads. The sample carries over a million distinct CDR3 sequences, about two fifths recorded once. Input material: peripheral blood or thyroid tissue (not recorded which). Every receptor here comes from an adult man with Graves' hyperthyroidism.

At least ten counts were recorded for this clonotype. The chain combines TRBV9 with TRBJ1-1; possibly TRBD1 for D (5 bases). V gave up 4 bases and J gave up 6 bases, with 19 bases separating them. CDR3 length: 15 amino acids. Per germline, CDR1 SGDLS and CDR2 YYNGEE. CDR3 residues: CASSPSGPAGAEAFF. The CDR3 nucleotides are TGTGCCAGCAGCCCCTCGGGTCCCGCGGGGGCTGAAGCTTTCTTT. The full variable domain, with the rest looked up from reference TRBV9 and TRBJ1-1, is DSGVTQTPKHLITATGQRVTLRCSPRSGDLSVYWYQQSLDQGLQFLIQYYNGEERAKGNILERFSAQQFPDLHSELNLSSLELGDSALYFCASSPSGPAGAEAFFGQGTRLTVV.

A few counts support this clonotype. The rearrangement uses TRBV10-3 and TRBJ1-2; D not certain. V shed 3 bases and J shed 4 bases, with 9 bases lying between them. This CDR3 spans 13 amino acids. The germline V gene encodes CDR1 ENHRY and CDR2 SYGVKD. CDR3 protein: CAISDVRIYGYTF. As DNA, the CDR3 is TGTGCCATCAGTGACGTCAGGATCTATGGCTACACCTTC.

This clonotype was counted many times. The genes are TRBV15 and TRBJ2-7, with 10 bases that match TRBD1. The CDR3 is made up of 17 amino acids. The germline V gene has CDR1 LNHNV and CDR2 YYDKDF (reference sequence). With 1 base clipped from V and 2 bases from J, the junction kept 8 bases outside the gene matches. The CDR3 loop reads CATSRVLGTGATYEQYF. The CDR3 nucleotides read TGTGCCACCAGCAGAGTCTTAGGGACAGGGGCCACCTACGAGCAGTACTTC.

The chain is built from TRBV25-1 and TRBJ1-5; 9 positions match TRBD1. Trimming at V came to 3 bases and at J to 3 bases, leaving 6 bases not matched to a gene. This CDR3 has 16 amino acids. From germline, CDR1 is MGHDK and CDR2 SYGVNS. The CDR3 DNA sequence: TGTGCCAGCAGTGATCCAGAACAGGGGGCCAATCAGCCCCAGCATTTT. Amino acids: CASSDPEQGANQPQHF. Full variable domain (outside the CDR3, taken from reference TRBV25-1 and TRBJ1-5): EADIYQTPRYLVIGTGKKITLECSQTMGHDKMYWYQQDPGMELHLIHYSYGVNSTEKGDLSSESTVSRIRTEHFPLTLESARPSHTSQYLCASSDPEQGANQPQHFGDGTRLSIL.

This clonotype has just one count. The chain couples TRBV20-1 to TRBJ1-4; D remains ambiguous. Germline CDR1 reads DFQATT; CDR2 reads SNEGSKA (reference sequence). CDR3 size: 11 residues. V dropped 3 bases and J dropped 8 bases, with 7 bases sitting between them. The CDR3 DNA is TGCAGTGCTAGCACGCGGGAAAAACTGTTTTTT. Residues: CSASTREKLFF.

This clonotype was recorded many times. This rearrangement joins TRBV20-1 to TRBJ2-7; 9 bases map to TRBD2. From germline, CDR1 is DFQATT and CDR2 SNEGSKA (reference sequence). Germline trimming cut 6 bases from V and 2 bases from J; bases unmatched to any gene: 8. The CDR3 runs 14 residues. CDR3 protein: CSAASGIHTYEQYF. The CDR3 nucleotides read TGCAGTGCCGCTAGCGGGATCCACACCTACGAGCAGTACTTC.

This clonotype was seen many times. The chain uses TRBV19 and TRBJ1-5; perhaps TRBD1 as D (6 bases). Per germline, CDR1 LNHDA and CDR2 SQIVND (reference sequence). V lost 7 bases, J lost 3 bases, and 19 bases lay in between. The CDR3 runs 16 residues. As DNA, the CDR3 is TGTGCCAGTATGGAATGGGACACGTTCAACAATCAGCCCCAGCATTTT. Translated, it gives CASMEWDTFNNQPQHF.

The V gene is TRBV7-8, the J gene TRBJ2-3; D call uncertain. The CDR3 is 15 residues long. Germline lookup yields CDR1 SGHVS and CDR2 FQNEAQ. Trimming left V 3 bases short and J 2 bases short, with 12 bases between. As DNA, the CDR3 is TGTGCCAGCAGCTTTGGTGAAGGAATCACAGATACGCAGTATTTT. Protein: CASSFGEGITDTQYF.

This chain links TRBV2 with TRBJ1-4, with D uncertain. Germline CDR1 SNHLY, CDR2 FYNNEI. This CDR3 has 11 residues. V was trimmed by 6 bases and J by 12 bases, leaving 11 bases between them. The CDR3 protein is CASRVERQLFF. CDR3 nucleotides: TGTGCCAGCAGGGTTGAGAGGCAACTGTTTTTT.

V gene TRBV27 combines with J gene TRBJ1-1; 9 bases are shared with TRBD1. The CDR3 totals 17 residues. V lost 0 bases, J lost 1 base, and 6 bases stayed unmatched. Per the germline V gene, CDR1 is MNHEY and CDR2 is SMNVEV (reference sequence). The CDR3 DNA sequence: TGTGCCAGCAGTTTATCTTACAGGGGGCGAAGGAACACTGAAGCTTTCTTT. It encodes CASSLSYRGRRNTEAFF.

On this clonotype itself: Being one base from a much bigger clone, this may be a read error. The V gene is TRBV12-3 or TRBV12-4, the J gene TRBJ2-5; possible D gene TRBD1, 6 bases. The CDR3 covers 16 residues. CDR3 region: CANSSTRTDLSETQYF. The CDR3, as DNA: TGTGCCAACAGTTCTACCCGGACAGACCTTTCGGAGACCCAGTACTTC.

In its sample, this clonotype was seen many times. For the CDR3, the DNA is TGTGCCAGCAGTGAAGTAGTGGGCAGGAAATATAATTCACCCCTCCACTTT. This translates into CASSEVVGRKYNSPLHF. V and J are TRBV2 and TRBJ1-6; no firm D call. The ends were cut back, 1 base at V and 4 bases at J, with 14 bases in the middle. This CDR3 has 17 residues. Germline V gene lookup returns CDR1 SNHLY and CDR2 FYNNEI.